The rows below give T cell receptor beta chains drawn from one sample of a study of blood T cells in healthy people across ages. TCRdb reprocessed the 5' RACE reads via MiXCR and lists one record per CDR3 protein. This sample has 650,000 to 1,000,000 distinct CDR3 sequences, with under 40% found just once. Sequenced input: blood. Source of these receptors: a man between 18 and 29 years old in good health. Both conserved end residues are part of each CDR3. A D gene is named only where the DNA matches it firmly. Size tells how often a clone was seen (once, few, many) or the class of an expanded clone, and some rows leave it out.

>TRBV12-3/TRBV12-4|TRBD1|NA|TRBJ2-3
CASSLDRGWTDTQYF
TGTGCCAGCAGCCTGGACAGGGGGTGGACAGATACGCAGTATTTT
>TRBV25-1|NA|NA|TRBJ1-2
CAIGHGEEGYTF
TGTGCCATCGGGCACGGGGAGGAGGGCTACACCTTC
>TRBV5-1|NA|NA|TRBJ2-2
CASSLTTTTGELFF
TGCGCCAGCAGCCTGACCACTACCACCGGGGAGCTGTTTTTT
>TRBV12-3/TRBV12-4|NA|NA|TRBJ1-1
CASSLSAGGHEAFF
TGTGCCAGCAGTTTATCAGCAGGTGGGCATGAAGCTTTCTTT
>TRBV3-1|TRBD2|NA|TRBJ2-7
CASSQAREGYEQYF
TGTGCCAGCAGCCAAGCGCGGGAGGGCTACGAGCAGTACTTC
>TRBV7-9|TRBD1|NA|TRBJ1-4
CASSLGGTGGTSTNEKLFF
TGTGCCAGCAGCTTAGGGGGGACAGGGGGCACGTCAACTAATGAAAAACTGTTTTTT
>TRBV5-1|NA|few|TRBJ2-1
CASSLLSQFF
TGCGCCAGCAGCTTGCTCTCGCAGTTCTTC
>TRBV7-9|NA|few|TRBJ2-3
CASSSAGRVTTDTQYF
TGTGCCAGCAGCTCCGCGGGCAGGGTAACGACAGATACGCAGTATTTT
>TRBV12-3/TRBV12-4|NA|NA|TRBJ2-2
CASSPPEDGELFF
TGTGCCAGCAGTCCCCCGGAGGACGGGGAGCTGTTTTTT
>TRBV15|TRBD2|NA|TRBJ2-5
CATSRDQRGAQETQYF
TGTGCCACCAGCAGAGATCAGCGGGGGGCCCAAGAGACCCAGTACTTC
>TRBV7-2|TRBD2|few|TRBJ2-7
CASSQRTSGSYEQYF
TGTGCCAGCAGTCAGAGGACTAGCGGATCCTACGAGCAGTACTTC
>TRBV4-3|TRBD2|few|TRBJ2-3
CASSRGLAVPDTQYF
TGCGCCAGCAGCCGAGGACTAGCGGTTCCAGATACGCAGTATTTT
>TRBV6-6|TRBD2|NA|TRBJ2-7
CASSRRGEGRNEQYF
TGTGCCAGCAGTCGACGAGGGGAGGGGCGAAATGAGCAGTACTTC
>TRBV9|NA|NA|TRBJ1-2
CTSSGSGIGVYGYTF
TGTACCAGCAGCGGATCAGGGATCGGCGTCTATGGCTACACCTTC
>TRBV15|NA|NA|TRBJ2-2
CATSRDRRDTGELFF
TGTGCCACCAGCAGAGATCGGCGGGACACCGGGGAGCTGTTTTTT
>TRBV25-1|NA|few|TRBJ1-5
CASSQTGANQPQHF
TGTGCCAGCAGCCAAACCGGAGCAAATCAGCCCCAGCATTTT
>TRBV11-2|NA|NA|TRBJ2-5
CASSFPDHQETQYF
TGTGCCAGCAGCTTCCCAGACCACCAAGAGACCCAGTACTTC
>TRBV7-7|TRBD2|few|TRBJ2-5
CASSQGLAGWETQYF
TGTGCTAGCAGTCAAGGACTAGCGGGATGGGAGACCCAGTACTTC
>TRBV29-1|TRBD1|NA|TRBJ2-5
CSVERRAGGAETQYF
TGCAGCGTTGAAAGGCGGGCAGGGGGTGCAGAGACCCAGTACTTC
>TRBV6-2/TRBV6-3|NA|NA|TRBJ1-1
CASGGEKAFF
TGTGCCAGCGGGGGGGAAAAAGCTTTCTTT
>TRBV7-9|NA|few|TRBJ1-4
CASSLADEGLFF
TGTGCCAGCAGCTTAGCGGATGAGGGTCTGTTTTTT
>TRBV5-8|NA|NA|TRBJ2-7
CASSFLRGIREQYF
TGTGCCAGCAGCTTTCTCAGGGGTATTCGCGAGCAGTACTTC
>TRBV5-1|NA|NA|TRBJ2-7
CASSWRRFPYNEQYF
TGCGCCAGCAGCTGGCGTAGATTCCCCTACAATGAGCAGTACTTC
>TRBV12-3/TRBV12-4|NA|many|TRBJ1-2
CASSLAGQGVYGYTF
TGTGCCAGCAGTTTAGCGGGACAAGGGGTGTATGGCTACACCTTC
>TRBV4-3|NA|few|TRBJ2-2
CASSQDIGGELFF
TGCGCCAGCAGCCAAGACATCGGGGGGGAGCTGTTTTTT
>TRBV6-5|NA|NA|TRBJ2-7
CASRRDRRGPYEQYF
TGTGCCAGCAGGCGAGACAGGCGCGGGCCCTACGAGCAGTACTTC
>TRBV5-5|NA|NA|TRBJ1-2
CASSPSGRHGYTF
TGTGCCAGCAGCCCGTCCGGGAGGCATGGCTACACCTTC